Here is one T cell receptor beta chain with its context. Its recognized antigen is unknown. No much larger clonotype is one base removed from it; base qualities were not supplied. This sample's time point label indicates: baseline before first vaccination. Vaccinee samples were obtained from the UK trials COV001 and COV002, which included a single-blind randomized controlled phase 2/3 trial of AZD1222 (ChAdOx1 nCoV-19) in healthy adults. For TCRbeta chain sequencing, PBMC samples were collected from trial participants at day 0 and at day 28 after the second dose. The CDR3 regions of human TCRbeta chains were analyzed by immunosequencing. On the study's bioinformatics: TCRs in the repertoires were compared against a reference library of SARS-CoV-2-specific TCRs that had been generated with the MIRA antigen-specificity platform. Breadth was defined as the fraction of unique TCRs that were SARS-CoV-2-associated, and depth was defined as the fraction of total T cells that were SARS-CoV-2-associated. Using the MIRA data, every spike-specific TCR was mapped to the spike region that the TCR reacted to and assigned to either a CD4 or a CD8 class. Log10-transformed breadth and depth values were compared by one-way ANOVA with Sidak's multiple comparisons tests. TCRdb mirrors the immuneACCESS table, restricted to in-frame sequences. Some clones are absent from its copies; in checked studies, under half trace to an unresolved V gene, and the reason for the others is unknown. V and J calls and clone size are those listed in that table; D and trimming were worked out from the DNA. This sample lists roughly 190,000 clones; 90% to 95% were detected once. The ten largest clonotypes hold about 4.2% of the sample.

The sample is drawn from a study of T cell responses to AZD1222 COVID-19 vaccine (dated by TCRdb to the early 2020s). Turning to the overall study: AZD1222 recipients whose second dose came at about 4 weeks and those whose second dose came at about 12 weeks were combined into one group, since spike-specific TCR depth and breadth did not differ between the two schedules. TCR sequencing covered roughly 230 trial participants: about 210 given two doses of AZD1222 and some 25 given two doses of MenACWY control vaccine. Trial participants were enrolled by age into subgroups of 18-55, 56-69 and 70-plus years, and around 140, 26 and 57 TCR-sequenced participants, respectively, were included in these subgroups. Overall results and qualifications from the work: Because no samples from the day 14 peak response were available, repertoires could be characterized only after the peak T cell response. Reportedly, close to half of the unique spike-specific TCRs recognized epitopes lying outside the regions that are mutated in the B.1.351 and B.1.1.7 variants. Conclusions about previously exposed vaccinees are limited because only six or seven AZD1222 recipients were SARS-CoV-2 seropositive at baseline. After two AZD1222 doses, both the breadth and the depth of spike-specific TCRs were significantly higher than at day 0 and than in MenACWY recipients. The 56-69-year group was small, and its depth increase did not reach significance, likely because of low power. Most participants were white British and females outnumbered males, and the authors suggested that clonal diversity may have been underestimated. CD4 TCRs associated with the vaccine covered the entire spike protein, and the dominant responses were in regions 160-218 and 743-854.

The sequence was obtained from an adult in good health. The sample here was peripheral blood, taken on day 0 of AZD1222 vaccination.

The CDR3 reads as follows: CASSFRDNYQPQHF. In nucleotides, the sequence is TGTGCCAGCAGCTTCCGGGACAACTATCAGCCCCAGCATTTT. The rearrangement combines TRBV5-8 with TRBJ1-5, and perhaps TRBD1 as D gene, on 6 matching bases. V drops 2 bases and J drops 5 bases, leaving 11 bases in between. CDR1 and CDR2 were assigned from the germline V gene as SGHTS and YDEGEE. From cysteine to phenylalanine, the CDR3 is 14 amino acids long. Just CDR3 DNA is preserved here, 42 bases in frame from base 1.